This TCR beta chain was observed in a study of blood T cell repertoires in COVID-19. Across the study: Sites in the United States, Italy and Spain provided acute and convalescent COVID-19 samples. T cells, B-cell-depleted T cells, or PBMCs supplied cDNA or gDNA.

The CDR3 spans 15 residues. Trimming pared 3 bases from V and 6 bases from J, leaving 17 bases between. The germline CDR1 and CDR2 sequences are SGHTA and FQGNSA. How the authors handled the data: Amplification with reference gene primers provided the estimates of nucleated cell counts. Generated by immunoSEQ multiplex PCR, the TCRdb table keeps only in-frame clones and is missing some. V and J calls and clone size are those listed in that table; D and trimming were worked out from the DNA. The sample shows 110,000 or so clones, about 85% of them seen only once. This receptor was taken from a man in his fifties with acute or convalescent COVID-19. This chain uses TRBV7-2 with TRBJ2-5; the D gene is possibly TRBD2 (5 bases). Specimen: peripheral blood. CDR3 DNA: TGTGCCAGCAGCTTCCGAAAGGGCGCGGGCCAGACCCAGTACTTC. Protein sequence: CASSFRKGAGQTQYF.